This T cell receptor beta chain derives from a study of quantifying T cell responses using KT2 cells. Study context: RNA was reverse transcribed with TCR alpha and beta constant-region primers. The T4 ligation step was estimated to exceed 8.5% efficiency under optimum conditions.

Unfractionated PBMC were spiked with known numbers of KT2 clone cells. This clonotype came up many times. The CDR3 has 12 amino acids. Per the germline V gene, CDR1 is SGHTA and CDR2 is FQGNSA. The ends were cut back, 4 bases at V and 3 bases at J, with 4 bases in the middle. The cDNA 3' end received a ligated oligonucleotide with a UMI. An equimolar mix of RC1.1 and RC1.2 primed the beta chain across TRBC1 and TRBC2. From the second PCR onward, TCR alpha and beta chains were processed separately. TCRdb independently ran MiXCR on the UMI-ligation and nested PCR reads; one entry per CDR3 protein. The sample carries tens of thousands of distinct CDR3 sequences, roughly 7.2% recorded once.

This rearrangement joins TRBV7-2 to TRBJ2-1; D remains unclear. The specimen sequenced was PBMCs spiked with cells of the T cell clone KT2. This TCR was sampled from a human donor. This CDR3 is CASSSYYNEQFF. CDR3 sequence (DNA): TGTGCCAGCAGCTCGTACTACAATGAGCAGTTCTTC.